The T cell receptor (beta chain) under discussion was sequenced for a study of CD8+ T cells in alopecia areata. Study-wide context: Treatment ran 6 to 18 months, with 6 months of follow-up afterward.

Reverse transcription of extracted RNA yielded cDNA, which provided the sequencing template. Clones were sequenced by immunoSEQ multiplex PCR, and TCRdb holds only the in-frame ones, with some missing. The table includes roughly 250,000 clones, 60% detected once. Germline CDR1 SQVTM, CDR2 ANQGSEA. J was trimmed by 7 bases and V by 7 bases; bases with no gene match: 9. CDR3 length: 13 residues. Treatment given: oral pan-JAK inhibitor, 5-10 mg twice daily. Study-level findings and limits: Persistence in scalp and blood during tofacitinib was observed for many expanded lesional clones.

This clone has only a few counts. Antigen: not known. This chain uses TRBV29-1 with TRBJ2-1, with 8 bases fitting TRBD1. The sequence derives from a human donor with alopecia areata. Material: CD4+ T cells sorted from blood, obtained at roughly week 52, from a patient treated with tofacitinib. CDR3 in amino acids: CSGGQGTGNEQFF. CDR3 nucleotide sequence: TGCAGCGGTGGACAGGGTACGGGAAATGAGCAGTTCTTC.